Listed here are 11 T cell receptor beta chains from one sample, sequenced in a study of T cells in Graves' hyperthyroidism and ophthalmopathy. RNA transcripts served as the template for amplifying TCR beta CDR3 regions. A set of HTBI primers served as the primers for a first-round RT-PCR of the TCR CDR3. TCRdb re-called the multiplex PCR reads through MiXCR, storing one row per CDR3 protein. The sample includes a few hundred thousand distinct CDR3 sequences, around 45% of them seen just once. The sequenced sample was peripheral blood or thyroid tissue (not recorded which). These receptors were obtained from an adult woman with Graves' disease, either hyperthyroidism or ophthalmopathy (not recorded which).

This clonotype was observed a few times. The DNA of the CDR3 is TGCGCCACCAAGACCTCAGGGCAATCTGGGTATGGCTACACCTTC. This gives the protein CATKTSGQSGYGYTF. This chain joins TRBV10-2 and TRBJ1-2; D perhaps matches TRBD1 (5 bases). Trimming shortened V by 10 bases and J by 5 bases, and 23 bases separated the two germline ends. The germline V gene has CDR1 WSHSY and CDR2 SAAADI. CDR3 size: 15 residues.

This clonotype was counted many times. This rearrangement joins TRBV2 to TRBJ2-5; 7 positions match TRBD2. The CDR3 totals 13 residues. The germline CDR1 and CDR2 sequences are SNHLY and FYNNEI. V trimming: 8 bases; J trimming: 4 bases; junction bases outside the gene matches: 7. This CDR3 is CASGGIAGETQYF. CDR3 coding DNA: TGTGCCAGCGGTGGGATAGCGGGAGAGACCCAGTACTTC.

This clonotype was detected ten times or more. V and J are TRBV10-3 and TRBJ2-7; TRBD2 matches 7 bases. CDR1 is ENHRY and CDR2 is SYGVKD in the germline V gene. The CDR3 loop spans 14 amino acids. The V and J ends lost 10 bases and 4 bases, in that order; junction bases with no gene match: 13. CDR3 residues: CATTPGLQWYEQYF. CDR3 in DNA: TGTGCCACCACGCCGGGACTACAATGGTACGAGCAGTACTTC.

In regard to this clonotype: The CDR3 end shows no conserved phenylalanine or tryptophan, and so a read error is likely. This rearrangement joins TRBV7-9 to TRBJ1-2, with TRBD1 matching 8 bases. Trimming cost V 7 bases and J 8 bases; bases outside gene matches: 6. Germline CDR1 reads SEHNR; CDR2 reads FQNEAQ (reference sequence). CDR3 size: 12 residues. CDR3 sequence reads: CASNEQGGGYTL. The CDR3 bases are TGTGCCAGCAACGAACAGGGGGGCGGCTACACCCTC.

This chain uses TRBV20-1 with TRBJ1-5; 9 bases fit TRBD1. The germline V gene encodes CDR1 DFQATT and CDR2 SNEGSKA (reference sequence). CDR3 length: 14 amino acids. V lost 5 bases to trimming and J lost 4 bases; unmatched junction nucleotides: 6. This chain's CDR3 is CSAPQGAGNQPQHF. DNA of the CDR3: TGCAGTGCTCCACAGGGGGCCGGGAATCAGCCCCAGCATTTT.

Many counts were recorded for this clonotype. This chain joins TRBV10-3 and TRBJ1-1, with D tentatively TRBD1 (5 bases). With 5 bases removed from V and 0 bases from J, the gap between germline ends came to 10 bases. Germline V lookup: CDR1 ENHRY, CDR2 SYGVKD. The CDR3 is made up of 14 amino acids. CDR3 amino acids: CAISRDGLNTEAFF. The CDR3 nucleotides are TGTGCCATCAGTAGGGACGGTCTGAACACTGAAGCTTTCTTT.

The genes are TRBV19 and TRBJ1-5, with D maybe TRBD1 (5 bases). From germline, CDR1 is LNHDA and CDR2 SQIVND (reference sequence). This CDR3 has 16 residues. Trimming removed 3 bases at V and 1 base at J, with 13 bases between. The CDR3 loop reads CASSMGGVASNQPQHF. Written as DNA, the CDR3 is TGTGCCAGTAGTATGGGGGGGGTTGCGAGCAATCAGCCCCAGCATTTT.

At least ten counts were recorded for this clonotype. The chain couples TRBV10-1 to TRBJ2-2, with 10 bases identical to TRBD2. Germline V lookup: CDR1 WNHNN, CDR2 SYGVQD (reference sequence). The CDR3 spans 16 residues. Trimming at V came to 0 bases and at J to 5 bases, leaving 3 bases not matched to a gene. The CDR3 here is CASSESNSGRTGELFF. The CDR3 region has the DNA TGCGCCAGCAGTGAGTCGAATAGCGGGAGGACCGGGGAGCTGTTTTTT.

The rearrangement links TRBV29-1 to TRBJ1-2; TRBD1 agrees at 8 bases. CDR3 size: 14 residues. V was clipped by 7 bases and J by 7 bases; unmatched bases: 14. Germline V gene data show CDR1 as SQVTM and CDR2 as ANQGSEA. The DNA of the CDR3 is TGCAGCGCGGAAGGGACAGGAACCTTGGGTGGCTACACCTTC. This sequence encodes CSAEGTGTLGGYTF.

The chain employs TRBV15 and TRBJ2-6; D unclear. V gave up 5 bases and J gave up 4 bases, with 6 bases separating them. The CDR3 is 13 residues long. Germline CDR1 and CDR2: LNHNV and YYDKDF (reference sequence). CDR3 coding DNA: TGTGCCACCAGCGTCCAGGGGGCCAACGTCCTGACTTTC. Protein product: CATSVQGANVLTF.

This clonotype came up many times. Here the CDR3 DNA reads TGCGCCAGCAGCTTGACTGTTGCAGGGAACAACTATGGCTACACCTTC. Translation: CASSLTVAGNNYGYTF. This sequence joins TRBV5-1 and TRBJ1-2, with a possible D match to TRBD1 (5 bases). The ends were cut back, 1 base at V and 2 bases at J, with 15 bases in the middle. This CDR3 region has 16 residues. CDR1 SGHRS and CDR2 YFSETQ come from the germline V gene. The full variable domain, its missing parts supplied by reference TRBV5-1 and TRBJ1-2, is KAGVTQTPRYLIKTRGQQVTLSCSPISGHRSVSWYQQTPGQGLQFLFEYFSETQRNKGNFPGRFSGRQFSNSRSEMNVSTLELGDSALYLCASSLTVAGNNYGYTFGSGTRLTVV.